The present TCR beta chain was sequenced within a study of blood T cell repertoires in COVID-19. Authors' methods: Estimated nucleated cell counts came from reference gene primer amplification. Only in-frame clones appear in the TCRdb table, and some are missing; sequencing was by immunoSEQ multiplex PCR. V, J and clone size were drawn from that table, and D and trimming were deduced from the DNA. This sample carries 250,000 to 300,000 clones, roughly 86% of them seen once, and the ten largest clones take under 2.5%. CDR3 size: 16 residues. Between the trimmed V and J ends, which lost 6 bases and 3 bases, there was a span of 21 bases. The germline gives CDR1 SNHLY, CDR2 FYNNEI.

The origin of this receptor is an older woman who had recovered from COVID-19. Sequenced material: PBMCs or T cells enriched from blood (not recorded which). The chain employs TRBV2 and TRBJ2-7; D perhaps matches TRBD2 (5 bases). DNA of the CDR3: TGTGCCAGCAGGGATGAGGGTTACCCTGAACTCTACGAGCAGTACTTC. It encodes CASRDEGYPELYEQYF.